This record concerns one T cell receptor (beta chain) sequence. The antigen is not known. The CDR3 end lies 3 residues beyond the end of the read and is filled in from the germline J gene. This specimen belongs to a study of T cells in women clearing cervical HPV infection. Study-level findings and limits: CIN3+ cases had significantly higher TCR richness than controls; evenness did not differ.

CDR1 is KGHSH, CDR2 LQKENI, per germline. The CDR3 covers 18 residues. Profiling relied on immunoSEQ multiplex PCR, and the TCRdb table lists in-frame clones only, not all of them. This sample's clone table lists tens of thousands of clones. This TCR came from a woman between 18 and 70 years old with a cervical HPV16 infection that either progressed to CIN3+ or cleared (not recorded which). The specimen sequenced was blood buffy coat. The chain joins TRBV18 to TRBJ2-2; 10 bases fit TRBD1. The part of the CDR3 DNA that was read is TGTGCCAGCTCACTCCAGACAGGGGGCGTTTCTGGGGCCAACGTG. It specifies CASSLQTGGVSGANV. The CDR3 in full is CASSLQTGGVSGANVLFF.